This is a list of T cell receptor beta chains from one sample in a study of post-analysis software for immune sequencing data. TCRdb re-called the PCR reads through MiXCR, storing one row per CDR3 protein. Of about 460,000 distinct CDR3 sequences in the sample, around 40% are singletons; the top ten hold about 12%. Sequencing was performed on blood. Receptors originate from a girl aged 10 to 17 with multiple sclerosis. Each CDR3 is given with its conserved first and last residue. D genes are given only for firm matches. A row's size may be missing; if present it is once, few, many or a size class.

D: TRBD2; size: NA; V: TRBV20-1; J: TRBJ2-1; CDR3: CSARGLAGGRVDEQFF; DNA: TGCAGTGCTAGAGGGCTAGCGGGAGGTAGGGTAGACGAGCAGTTCTTC
D: NA; size: few; V: TRBV29-1; J: TRBJ1-1; CDR3: CSVGEDNTEAFF; DNA: TGCAGCGTTGGTGAAGATAACACTGAAGCTTTCTTT
D: TRBD1; size: NA; V: TRBV12-5; J: TRBJ2-2; CDR3: CASGFELQGDTGELFF; DNA: TGTGCTAGTGGTTTTGAGCTCCAGGGGGACACCGGGGAGCTGTTTTTT
D: NA; size: few; V: TRBV15; J: TRBJ1-1; CDR3: CATSKAANMNTEAFF; DNA: TGTGCCACCAGCAAGGCGGCGAACATGAACACTGAAGCTTTCTTT
D: NA; size: NA; V: TRBV20-1; J: TRBJ2-3; CDR3: CSAQEGGSTDTQYF; DNA: TGCAGTGCTCAAGAGGGGGGTAGCACAGATACGCAGTATTTT
D: NA; size: NA; V: TRBV7-2; J: TRBJ2-3; CDR3: CASSPQQGGSTDTQYF; DNA: TGTGCCAGCAGCCCCCAACAGGGAGGGAGCACAGATACGCAGTATTTT
D: NA; size: NA; V: TRBV7-7; J: TRBJ2-1; CDR3: CASSPDGTYNEQFF; DNA: TGTGCCAGCAGCCCGGATGGGACCTACAATGAGCAGTTCTTC
D: TRBD1; size: many; V: TRBV29-1; J: TRBJ2-7; CDR3: CSVGGTETYEQYF; DNA: TGCAGCGTTGGGGGGACAGAGACCTACGAGCAGTACTTC
D: NA; size: NA; V: TRBV19; J: TRBJ2-7; CDR3: CASSIGRGYEQYF; DNA: TGTGCCAGTAGTATCGGTAGGGGATACGAGCAGTACTTC
D: NA; size: few; V: TRBV6-1; J: TRBJ2-6; CDR3: CASSLLFSGANVLTF; DNA: TGTGCCAGCAGTCTGCTTTTCTCTGGGGCCAACGTCCTGACTTTC
D: NA; size: NA; V: TRBV20-1; J: TRBJ2-1; CDR3: CSARVGGAERNEQFF; DNA: TGCAGTGCTAGAGTAGGTGGGGCCGAACGGAATGAGCAGTTCTTC
D: TRBD1; size: NA; V: TRBV6-5; J: TRBJ1-5; CDR3: CASSYLGGREPQHF; DNA: TGTGCCAGCAGTTACTTAGGGGGCCGGGAGCCCCAGCATTTT
D: TRBD1; size: NA; V: TRBV28; J: TRBJ2-7; CDR3: CASRRGGTGAYEQYF; DNA: TGTGCCAGCAGGAGGGGGGGGACAGGGGCGTACGAGCAGTACTTC
D: NA; size: NA; V: TRBV14; J: TRBJ2-7; CDR3: CVSSQRRTSYEQYF; DNA: TGTGTCAGCAGCCAGCGACGGACCTCCTACGAGCAGTACTTC
D: NA; size: NA; V: TRBV6-1; J: TRBJ1-1; CDR3: CASRTTEAFF; DNA: TGTGCCAGCAGGACCACTGAAGCTTTCTTT
D: NA; size: few; V: TRBV7-9; J: TRBJ2-7; CDR3: CASSFARSANEQYF; DNA: TGTGCCAGCAGTTTCGCCCGTTCAGCGAACGAGCAGTACTTC
D: NA; size: few; V: TRBV6-5; J: TRBJ1-1; CDR3: CASSLGPTEAFF; DNA: TGTGCCAGCAGTTTAGGGCCCACTGAAGCTTTCTTT
D: TRBD1; size: NA; V: TRBV15; J: TRBJ2-7; CDR3: CATSRDRGHYEQYF; DNA: TGTGCCACCAGCCGGGACAGGGGGCATTACGAGCAGTACTTC
D: TRBD2; size: few; V: TRBV5-1; J: TRBJ2-7; CDR3: CASSLMTGGNEQYF; DNA: TGCGCCAGCAGCTTGATGACGGGGGGTAACGAGCAGTACTTC
D: TRBD2; size: NA; V: TRBV20-1; J: TRBJ2-1; CDR3: CSASPSGSVTEQFF; DNA: TGCAGTGCTAGCCCTAGCGGGAGTGTCACTGAGCAGTTCTTC
D: NA; size: NA; V: TRBV20-1; J: TRBJ2-5; CDR3: CSAEKGETQYF; DNA: TGCAGTGCCGAGAAGGGGGAGACCCAGTACTTC
D: NA; size: few; V: TRBV15; J: TRBJ2-2; CDR3: CATSGRQLSNTGELFF; DNA: TGTGCCACCAGCGGTAGACAGTTATCGAACACCGGGGAGCTGTTTTTT
D: NA; size: NA; V: TRBV29-1; J: TRBJ1-2; CDR3: CSVAGRDYGYTF; DNA: TGCAGCGTTGCAGGGCGTGATTATGGCTACACCTTC
D: NA; size: NA; V: TRBV12-3/TRBV12-4; J: TRBJ1-2; CDR3: CASTPGAGPSYGYTF; DNA: TGTGCCAGCACCCCGGGGGCAGGGCCGAGCTATGGCTACACCTTC
D: NA; size: many; V: TRBV18; J: TRBJ1-5; CDR3: CASSPQGISNQPQHF; DNA: TGTGCCAGCTCACCACAGGGGATTAGCAATCAGCCCCAGCATTTT
D: TRBD2; size: NA; V: TRBV7-2; J: TRBJ2-7; CDR3: CASSLAGGFSGSGSYEQYF; DNA: TGTGCCAGCAGCTTAGCCGGGGGGTTTAGCGGGAGTGGGTCCTACGAGCAGTACTTC
D: NA; size: few; V: TRBV19; J: TRBJ1-2; CDR3: CASRDKDSFGGYTF; DNA: TGTGCCAGTAGGGACAAGGATTCCTTCGGTGGCTACACCTTC
D: NA; size: NA; V: TRBV29-1; J: TRBJ2-6; CDR3: CSVEDSRPGSGANVLTF; DNA: TGCAGCGTTGAAGATTCCCGACCGGGCTCTGGGGCCAACGTCCTGACTTTC
D: TRBD1; size: NA; V: TRBV20-1; J: TRBJ2-1; CDR3: CSARAGTGGLYNEQFF; DNA: TGCAGTGCTAGAGCTGGGACAGGGGGCCTTTACAATGAGCAGTTCTTC
D: TRBD2; size: once; V: TRBV27; J: TRBJ2-7; CDR3: CASADSSGIAYEQYF; DNA: TGTGCCAGCGCCGACTCAAGCGGGATTGCCTACGAGCAGTACTTC
D: TRBD1; size: NA; V: TRBV28; J: TRBJ1-1; CDR3: CASAGTGGNTEAFF; DNA: TGTGCCAGCGCCGGGACAGGGGGCAACACTGAAGCTTTCTTT
D: NA; size: once; V: TRBV18; J: TRBJ1-2; CDR3: CASSPPSGVDGYTF; DNA: TGTGCCAGCTCACCACCGTCAGGGGTTGATGGCTACACCTTC
D: TRBD2; size: NA; V: TRBV9; J: TRBJ2-1; CDR3: CASSPYGTSGTYNEQFF; DNA: TGTGCCAGCAGCCCGTACGGGACTAGCGGGACCTACAATGAGCAGTTCTTC
D: NA; size: NA; V: TRBV4-1; J: TRBJ2-7; CDR3: CASSQAEGFYEQYF; DNA: TGCGCCAGCAGCCAAGCTGAGGGATTCTACGAGCAGTACTTC
D: NA; size: many; V: TRBV5-1; J: TRBJ2-7; CDR3: CASSLYHPALYEQYF; DNA: TGCGCCAGCAGCTTGTACCACCCAGCCCTCTACGAGCAGTACTTC
D: NA; size: NA; V: TRBV19; J: TRBJ2-6; CDR3: CATQSGSGANVLTF; DNA: TGTGCCACCCAGTCGGGCTCTGGGGCCAACGTCCTGACTTTC
D: TRBD2; size: NA; V: TRBV13; J: TRBJ2-7; CDR3: CASSGGVAYEQYF; DNA: TGTGCCAGCAGCGGGGGGGTGGCCTACGAACAGTACTTC
D: TRBD1; size: NA; V: TRBV28; J: TRBJ1-2; CDR3: CASSFQQGGYGYTF; DNA: TGTGCCAGCAGTTTCCAACAGGGGGGCTATGGCTACACCTTC
D: NA; size: once; V: TRBV20-1; J: TRBJ2-1; CDR3: CSARDSGPSYNEQFF; DNA: TGCAGTGCTAGAGATAGCGGTCCCTCCTACAATGAGCAGTTCTTC
D: NA; size: NA; V: TRBV25-1; J: TRBJ2-3; CDR3: CASSEYALTDTQYF; DNA: TGTGCCAGCAGTGAATATGCCCTCACAGATACGCAGTATTTT
D: NA; size: NA; V: TRBV5-1; J: TRBJ1-2; CDR3: CASSTAGKDGYTF; DNA: TGCGCCAGCAGCACCGCAGGAAAAGATGGCTACACCTTC
D: TRBD1; size: few; V: TRBV7-9; J: TRBJ1-2; CDR3: CASSLIDRVSGYTF; DNA: TGTGCCAGCAGCTTAATCGACAGGGTGTCCGGCTACACCTTC
D: NA; size: many; V: TRBV6-4; J: TRBJ2-3; CDR3: CASSDSAVGVDTQYF; DNA: TGTGCCAGCAGTGACTCAGCGGTAGGGGTGGATACGCAGTATTTT
D: NA; size: NA; V: TRBV4-1; J: TRBJ1-2; CDR3: CASSQITEANYGYTF; DNA: TGCGCCAGCAGCCAAATAACCGAAGCTAACTATGGCTACACCTTC
D: NA; size: NA; V: TRBV20-1; J: TRBJ2-1; CDR3: CSARGLVSLNEQFF; DNA: TGCAGTGCTAGAGGTCTAGTGTCCCTCAATGAGCAGTTCTTC
D: TRBD1; size: few; V: TRBV7-2; J: TRBJ2-7; CDR3: CASSSFGTGGREQYF; DNA: TGTGCCAGCAGCTCGTTCGGGACAGGGGGCCGCGAGCAGTACTTC
D: NA; size: NA; V: TRBV5-6; J: TRBJ1-5; CDR3: CASSLATGREPQHF; DNA: TGTGCCAGCAGCTTGGCTACCGGGAGAGAGCCCCAGCATTTT